This T cell receptor beta chain was profiled in a study of blood T cells in healthy people across ages. The second PCR ran about 6 to 12 cycles with a sample-barcoded 5' primer and J-beta primers. Via MiXCR, TCRdb re-called the 5' RACE reads, giving one row per CDR3 protein. There are roughly 680,000 distinct CDR3 sequences in the sample; roughly 50% occur only once, and roughly 30% lies in the top ten. The CDR3 covers 16 residues. V lost 2 bases, J lost 0 bases, and 1 base stayed unmatched. CDR1 is SGHTA, CDR2 FQGNSA, per germline. The sample comprised blood. The chain joins TRBV7-2 to TRBJ2-5; 12 bases map to TRBD2. This clonotype originated in an older woman in good health. The CDR3 sequence: CASSLRLAGDQETQYF. CDR3 coding DNA: TGTGCCAGCAGCTTAAGACTAGCGGGAGACCAAGAGACCCAGTACTTC.